This passage covers 10 T cell receptor beta chains from one sample sequenced in a study of shared clonotypes between healthy human individuals. Positively selected for CCR7, the CD45RO-negative cells used as naive CD8 cells excluded terminally differentiated effector memory CD45RA+ cells. Profiled with immunoSEQ multiplex PCR; TCRdb holds only in-frame clones, not every one. The table includes 1.5 million to 2.5 million clones, approximately 94% detected once. Material: naive CD8+ T cells sorted from blood. The origin of the receptors is a man in his late teens or twenties in good health.

The chain's CDR3 is CASRGETHHPDGYTF. The CDR3 DNA is TGTGCCAGCAGGGGAGAAACACATCATCCGGATGGCTACACCTTC. J is TRBJ1-2 and V is TRBV7-9; the D is unclear. V was trimmed by 6 bases and J by 6 bases, leaving 20 bases between them. Germline-derived CDR1 and CDR2 are SEHNR and FQNEAQ (reference sequence). The CDR3 length is 15 residues.

The chain employs TRBV30 and TRBJ1-1, with unresolved D. CDR1 is GTSNPN, CDR2 SVGIG, per germline (reference sequence). With 5 bases removed from V and 0 bases from J, the gap between germline ends came to 10 bases. The CDR3 has 13 residues. The CDR3 coding sequence is TGTGCCTGGGGACGGGTAATGAACACTGAAGCTTTCTTT. Protein: CAWGRVMNTEAFF. The whole variable domain, remainder taken from reference TRBV30 and TRBJ1-1, is SQTIHQWPATLVQPVGSPLSLECTVEGTSNPNLYWYRQAAGRGLQLLFYSVGIGQISSEVPQNLSASRPQDRQFILSSKKLLLSDSGFYLCAWGRVMNTEAFFGQGTRLTVV.

CDR3 sequence (DNA): TGTGCCAGCAGCTTAGTGGGGGAGCTGTTTTTT. This sequence encodes CASSLVGELFF. This chain connects TRBV7-8 to TRBJ2-2; D is unresolved. The CDR3 is made up of 11 amino acids. V lost 1 base and J lost 8, with 2 bases in between. Germline V gene data show CDR1 as SGHVS and CDR2 as FQNEAQ. Combining the CDR3 with reference TRBV7-8 and TRBJ2-2 gives the whole variable domain GAGVSQSPRYKVAKRGQDVALRCDPISGHVSLFWYQQALGQGPEFLTYFQNEAQLDKSGLPSDRFFAERPEGSVSTLKIQRTQQEDSAVYLCASSLVGELFFGEGSRLTVL.

V usage is TRBV28 and J usage is TRBJ2-7; D perhaps matches TRBD2 (5 bases). The CDR3 is made up of 13 amino acids. The V and J ends lost 3 bases and 7 bases respectively, with 13 bases between them. The germline V gene has CDR1 MDHEN and CDR2 SYDVKM. This chain's CDR3 is CASSFRTSGEQYF. The CDR3 DNA reads as TGTGCCAGCAGTTTCAGGACCTCGGGGGAGCAGTACTTC.

V gene TRBV5-1 combines with J gene TRBJ2-1; 7 bases align to TRBD2. J was trimmed by 9 bases and V by 6 bases; bases with no gene match: 9. CDR1 and CDR2 (germline): SGHRS, YFSETQ. The CDR3 is 13 amino acids. CDR3 coding DNA: TGCGCCAGCAAGGTGGGAGGGCTTCTTGAGCAGTTCTTC. It encodes CASKVGGLLEQFF.

The rearrangement uses TRBV5-6 and TRBJ2-4; TRBD2 aligns across 8 bases. Germline CDR1 and CDR2: SGHDT and YYEEEE. The CDR3 totals 19 residues. Trimming took 0 bases from V and 0 from J; bases not matched to a gene: 11. The CDR3 nucleotides are TGTGCCAGCAGCTTGGTTTCGAGCGGGAGATGGGGAGCCAAAAACATTCAGTACTTC. It codes for CASSLVSSGRWGAKNIQYF.

The chain is built from TRBV2 and TRBJ2-7; TRBD1 agrees at 7 bases. Germline assignment: CDR1 SNHLY and CDR2 FYNNEI. V trimming: 3 bases; J trimming: 4 bases; junction bases outside the gene matches: 3. This CDR3 comprises 13 residues. Here the CDR3 DNA reads TGTGCCAGCAGTGAGGACAGGTGGTACGAGCAGTACTTC. It encodes CASSEDRWYEQYF. The full variable domain, with the rest looked up from reference TRBV2 and TRBJ2-7, is EPEVTQTPSHQVTQMGQEVILRCVPISNHLYFYWYRQILGQKVEFLVSFYNNEISEKSEIFDDQFSVERPDGSNFTLKIRSTKLEDSAMYFCASSEDRWYEQYFGPGTRLTVT.

Concerning this clone: The same CDR3 can be traced to other DNA sequences in this sample. This chain's CDR3 is CASSPLTGNTEAFF. The DNA of the CDR3 is TGTGCCAGCAGTCCGCTGACAGGGAACACTGAAGCTTTCTTT. The rearrangement links TRBV27 to TRBJ1-1; TRBD1 might be the D (6 bases). V was pared by 5 bases and J by 1 base, with 11 bases between. The CDR3 covers 14 residues. The germline V gene has CDR1 MNHEY and CDR2 SMNVEV (reference sequence).

This rearrangement joins TRBV5-4 to TRBJ2-2, with D possibly TRBD2 on 5 matching bases. Trimming cost V 4 bases and J 5 bases, with 6 bases left between them. Per the germline V gene, CDR1 is SGHNT and CDR2 is YYREEE (reference sequence). The CDR3 has 12 amino acids. This CDR3 reads CASSTSTGELFF. Written as DNA, the CDR3 is TGTGCCAGCAGCACTAGTACCGGGGAGCTGTTTTTT.

V gene TRBV27 combines with J gene TRBJ1-6; 9 positions match TRBD1. The germline V gene encodes CDR1 MNHEY and CDR2 SMNVEV (reference sequence). Trimming cost V 6 bases and J 8 bases; bases outside gene matches: 8. The CDR3 totals 15 residues. CDR3 DNA: TGTGCCAGCAGAGGACAGGGGTGGAATGATTCACCCCTCCACTTT. Amino acid sequence: CASRGQGWNDSPLHF.